Each of the 26 T cell receptor beta chains below was sequenced from the same sample in a study of blood T cells in healthy people across ages. The second PCR ran about 6 to 11 cycles with a sample-barcoded 5' primer and J-beta primers. TCRdb re-analysed the 5' RACE reads in MiXCR, keeping a single row per CDR3 protein. Here the sample spans over 750,000 distinct CDR3 sequences, 20% to 25% being singletons. The sample was also reused in another study, on T cells of mothers and their children.

The sequencing sample was made of blood. These receptors originate from a boy younger than 18 in good health.

This clonotype came up a few times. The chain links TRBV6-2 or TRBV6-3 to TRBJ2-1; D is unclear. V shed 4 bases and J shed 0 bases, with 4 bases lying between them. Germline assignment: CDR1 MNHEY and CDR2 SVGEGT. The length of the CDR3 is 13 residues. DNA for the CDR3: TGTGCCAGCAGTTCCCACTCCTACAATGAGCAGTTCTTC. Protein: CASSSHSYNEQFF.

There are a few counts of this clonotype. The chain links TRBV28 to TRBJ2-1, with D perhaps TRBD1 (6 bases). This CDR3 comprises 16 residues. The V gene lost 7 bases and the J gene lost 3 bases, with 19 bases spanning the gap. Germline CDR1 reads MDHEN; CDR2 reads SYDVKM. The CDR3 here is CASIKQGGRGYNEQFF. For the CDR3, the DNA is TGTGCCAGCATTAAACAAGGGGGACGGGGCTACAATGAGCAGTTCTTC.

Only a few counts were recorded for this clonotype. The rearrangement joins TRBV29-1 to TRBJ2-5, with D uncertain. Per the germline V gene, CDR1 is SQVTM and CDR2 is ANQGSEA. V was pared by 8 bases and J by 5 bases, with 9 bases between. There are 10 residues in the CDR3. CDR3 loop: CSLVGETQYF. CDR3 in DNA: TGCAGCCTGGTGGGGGAGACCCAGTACTTC.

The chain has TRBV27 and TRBJ1-5; possible D gene TRBD1, 6 bases. The CDR3 is 14 residues long. Germline CDR1 and CDR2: MNHEY and SMNVEV (reference sequence). V lost 2 bases, J lost 7 bases, and 12 bases lay in between. The CDR3 region is CASSLIGGGQPQHF. The CDR3 DNA follows: TGTGCCAGCAGTTTAATAGGGGGTGGGCAGCCCCAGCATTTT.

This chain connects TRBV28 to TRBJ1-2; 7 bases are shared with TRBD1. Germline assignment: CDR1 MDHEN and CDR2 SYDVKM. CDR3 length: 13 amino acids. Trimming cost V 8 bases and J 0 bases; bases outside gene matches: 3. The CDR3 sequence: CASETGSNYGYTF. CDR3 nucleotide sequence: TGTGCCAGCGAGACAGGGTCTAACTATGGCTACACCTTC.

This clonotype was seen more than once but under ten times. The chain carries TRBV29-1 and TRBJ1-2; 8 bases align to TRBD1. This CDR3 region has 13 residues. V lost 5 bases, J lost 5 bases, and 7 bases stayed unmatched. Per the germline V gene, CDR1 is SQVTM and CDR2 is ANQGSEA. CDR3 sequence reads: CSVKTGDLYGYTF. As DNA, the CDR3 is TGCAGCGTTAAGACAGGGGATCTGTATGGCTACACCTTC.

This clonotype was recorded a few times. V usage is TRBV15 and J usage is TRBJ2-5, with a possible D match to TRBD1 (6 bases). Germline V gene sequence: CDR1 LNHNV, CDR2 YYDKDF (reference sequence). V gave up 0 bases and J gave up 2 bases, with 16 bases separating them. The CDR3 contains 17 residues. This CDR3 reads CATSRDAYSGAQETQYF. CDR3 DNA sequence: TGTGCCACCAGCAGAGACGCCTACTCAGGGGCTCAAGAGACCCAGTACTTC.

This clonotype was recorded a few times. The chain joins TRBV5-6 to TRBJ2-3; D is undetermined. The CDR3 spans 15 residues. V was pared by 0 bases and J by 0 bases, with 8 bases between. Germline V gene data show CDR1 as SGHDT and CDR2 as YYEEEE. The CDR3 coding sequence is TGTGCCAGCAGCTTGGCCCACCTGAGCACAGATACGCAGTATTTT. The encoded protein is CASSLAHLSTDTQYF.

The genes are TRBV29-1 and TRBJ1-1; the D gene is possibly TRBD1 (6 bases). The CDR3 totals 14 residues. V was clipped by 5 bases and J by 4 bases, with 17 bases between them. In germline, CDR1 is SQVTM, CDR2 ANQGSEA. CDR3 nucleotides: TGCAGCGTTTGGGGGCGCGGTGCAAGCACTGAAGCTTTCTTT. Protein sequence: CSVWGRGASTEAFF.

The V gene is TRBV4-1, the J gene TRBJ2-3; tentatively, D is TRBD1 or TRBD2 (5 bases each). V was trimmed by 1 base and J by 5 bases, leaving 13 bases between them. Germline values: CDR1 MGHRA, CDR2 YSYEKL. This CDR3 spans 15 amino acids. In nucleotides, the CDR3 is TGCGCCAGCAGCCAAGGGTGGGACCTGGAAGATACGCAGTATTTT. This codes for CASSQGWDLEDTQYF.

This clonotype appeared once. This chain uses TRBV29-1 with TRBJ2-3; 8 nucleotides match TRBD1. The CDR3 totals 13 residues. V gave up 6 bases and J gave up 6 bases; unmatched junction bases: 8. Germline V gene data show CDR1 as SQVTM and CDR2 as ANQGSEA. As DNA, the CDR3 is TGCAGCGTGAGGCAGGGGGCAGGTGATACGCAGTATTTT. Amino acid sequence: CSVRQGAGDTQYF.

The rearrangement links TRBV7-9 to TRBJ2-7, with TRBD1 matching over 7 bases. This CDR3 has 15 amino acids. CDR1 is SEHNR and CDR2 is FQNEAQ in the germline V gene (reference sequence). Trimming removed 5 bases from V and 2 bases from J; junction bases left unmatched: 9. CDR3 amino acids: CASSVAGTAAYEQYF. In DNA, the CDR3 is TGTGCCAGCAGCGTCGCCGGGACAGCCGCCTACGAGCAGTACTTC.

This clonotype turned up a few times. The chain joins TRBV29-1 to TRBJ2-5; tentatively, D is TRBD2 (5 bases). Germline CDR1 reads SQVTM; CDR2 reads ANQGSEA. The V end lost 3 bases, the J end lost 1 base, and 9 bases lay between the germline ends. The CDR3 loop spans 13 amino acids. The CDR3 DNA reads as TGCAGCGTTGAGAGGGTTTTCCAAGAGACCCAGTACTTC. Translation gives CSVERVFQETQYF. Looking up the rest from reference TRBV29-1 and TRBJ2-5 gives the full variable domain: SAVISQKPSRDICQRGTSLTIQCQVDSQVTMMFWYRQQPGQSLTLIATANQGSEATYESGFVIDKFPISRPNLTFSTLTVSNMSPEDSSIYLCSVERVFQETQYFGPGTRLLVL.

The chain uses TRBV7-9 and TRBJ1-1; TRBD1 aligns across 9 bases. The CDR3 is 16 residues long. Germline CDR1 SEHNR, CDR2 FQNEAQ (reference sequence). Trimming cost V 0 bases and J 2 bases; bases outside gene matches: 4. The CDR3 sequence: CASSLADRGPNTEAFF. The CDR3 region has the DNA TGTGCCAGCAGCTTAGCGGACAGGGGACCAAACACTGAAGCTTTCTTT.

V usage is TRBV28 and J usage is TRBJ2-1; no firm D call. Trimming took 4 bases from V and 12 from J, leaving 19 bases between them. Germline V gene data show CDR1 as MDHEN and CDR2 as SYDVKM. The CDR3 is made up of 14 amino acids. CDR3 loop: CASSYINKGEGQFF. CDR3 DNA sequence: TGTGCCAGCAGTTACATCAATAAGGGCGAAGGGCAGTTCTTC.

The V and J genes are TRBV18 and TRBJ2-2; D call uncertain. The CDR3 length is 16 residues. The V end was cut by 1 base, the J end by 0 bases, with 9 bases between. Germline V CDR1 and CDR2: KGHSH, LQKENI. CDR3 DNA sequence: TGTGCCAGCTCACCACTTGGGGATCCGAACACCGGGGAGCTGTTTTTT. Amino acid sequence: CASSPLGDPNTGELFF.

This chain connects TRBV6-4 to TRBJ2-3; 8 bases fit TRBD2. Germline V CDR1 and CDR2: MRHNA, SNTAGT. The CDR3 is 16 amino acids. V lost 0 bases and J lost 3; bases outside the gene matches: 5. DNA of the CDR3: TGTGCCAGCAGTGACTCTGCGGGGGGACCAACAGATACGCAGTATTTT. Translating it yields CASSDSAGGPTDTQYF.

The chain joins TRBV3-1 to TRBJ1-2; D ambiguous. Trimming stripped 0 bases from V and 7 bases from J, with 15 bases between. This CDR3 has 15 amino acids. Germline V lookup: CDR1 LGHDT, CDR2 YNNKEL (reference sequence). The CDR3 loop reads CASSQDFTGRGGYTF. CDR3 nucleotides: TGTGCCAGCAGCCAAGATTTTACCGGGAGAGGTGGCTACACCTTC.

Only a few counts were recorded for this clonotype. One junction end disagrees with the germline gene, perhaps due to a read error. V and J are TRBV20-1 and TRBJ1-4; D gene ambiguous. Germline-derived CDR1 and CDR2 are DFQATT and SNEGSKA (reference sequence). The CDR3 spans 15 residues. The CDR3, as DNA: TGCAGTGCTAGAGATTGGGAGGCGGCTAATGAGAAACTGTTTTTT. Translated: CSARDWEAANEKLFF.

V gene TRBV7-6 combines with J gene TRBJ2-1; 15 nucleotides line up with TRBD2. V was clipped by 0 bases and J by 2 bases; unmatched bases: 8. The V gene's germline CDR1 is SGHVS and CDR2 FNYEAQ. The CDR3 sequence is 20 residues long. The CDR3 spells CASSLALGLAGGSTYNEQFF. CDR3 sequence (DNA): TGTGCCAGCAGCTTAGCGTTGGGACTAGCGGGAGGATCCACCTACAATGAGCAGTTCTTC.

This chain uses TRBV24-1 with TRBJ2-2, with D possibly TRBD2 on 6 matching bases. This CDR3 is 16 amino acids long. CDR1 and CDR2 (germline): KGHDR, SFDVKD. V lost 2 bases to trimming and J lost 2 bases, with 11 bases between them. The CDR3 sequence: CATSDYGGPNTGELFF. The CDR3 DNA sequence: TGTGCCACCAGTGATTACGGAGGGCCCAACACCGGGGAGCTGTTTTTT.

This clonotype has only a few counts. The junction differs from germline at one of its ends, possibly a read error. The V call is TRBV11-2, the J call TRBJ1-1; D uncertain. The CDR3 length is 15 residues. Germline loops: CDR1 SGHAT, CDR2 FQNNGV. This chain's CDR3 is CASSYRMAANPEAFF. The CDR3, as DNA: TGTGCCAGCAGCTATCGTATGGCAGCGAACCCTGAAGCTTTCTTT.

The chain links TRBV28 to TRBJ2-5, with unresolved D. This CDR3 has 15 residues. V gave up 5 bases and J gave up 3 bases, with 16 bases separating them. Germline V gives CDR1 MDHEN, CDR2 SYDVKM. The CDR3 reads CASSLVGVTEETQYF. In DNA, the CDR3 is TGTGCCAGCAGTCTTGTGGGCGTAACCGAAGAGACCCAGTACTTC.

This clonotype was counted only a few times. The chain carries TRBV5-1 and TRBJ1-1; 8 bases fit TRBD1. Trimming cost V 4 bases and J 11 bases; bases outside gene matches: 16. This CDR3 is 15 amino acids long. Germline lookup yields CDR1 SGHRS and CDR2 YFSETQ. The CDR3 loop is CASSPINETGVEAFF. The CDR3 nucleotides read TGCGCCAGCAGCCCCATCAACGAGACAGGGGTCGAGGCTTTCTTT.

This clonotype came up a few times. The DNA of the CDR3 is TGTGCCAGCAGTTCGAGGACAGTTGGAAGCGAGCAGTACTTC. Translating it yields CASSSRTVGSEQYF. The rearrangement links TRBV12-3 or TRBV12-4 to TRBJ2-7; TRBD1 might be the D (6 bases). This CDR3 is built from 14 residues. Trimming shortened V by 4 bases and J by 6 bases, and 16 bases separated the two germline ends.

This clonotype has a handful of counts. The rearrangement joins TRBV20-1 to TRBJ2-5; D is uncertain. Germline CDR1 reads DFQATT; CDR2 reads SNEGSKA (reference sequence). This CDR3 is 13 amino acids long. V lost 0 bases to trimming and J lost 5 bases, with 10 bases between them. CDR3 sequence: CSARDQVPETQYF. In nucleotides, the CDR3 is TGCAGTGCTAGAGATCAGGTCCCGGAGACCCAGTACTTC.